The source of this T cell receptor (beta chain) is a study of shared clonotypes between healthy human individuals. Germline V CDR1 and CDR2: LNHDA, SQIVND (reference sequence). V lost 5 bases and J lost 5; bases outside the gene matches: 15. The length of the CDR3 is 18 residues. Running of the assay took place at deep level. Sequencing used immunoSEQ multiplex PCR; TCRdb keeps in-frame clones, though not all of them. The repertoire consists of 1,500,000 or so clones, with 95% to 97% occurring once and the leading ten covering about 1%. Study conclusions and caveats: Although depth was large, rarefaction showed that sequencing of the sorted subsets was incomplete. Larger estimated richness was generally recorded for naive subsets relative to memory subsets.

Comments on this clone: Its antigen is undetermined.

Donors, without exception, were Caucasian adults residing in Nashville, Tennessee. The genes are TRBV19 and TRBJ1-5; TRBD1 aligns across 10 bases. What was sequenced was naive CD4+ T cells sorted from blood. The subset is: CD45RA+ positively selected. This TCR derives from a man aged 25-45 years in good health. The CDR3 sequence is CASSPHHRDRGRDQPQHF. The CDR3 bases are TGTGCCAGTAGTCCGCATCACCGGGACAGGGGACGCGATCAGCCCCAGCATTTT.